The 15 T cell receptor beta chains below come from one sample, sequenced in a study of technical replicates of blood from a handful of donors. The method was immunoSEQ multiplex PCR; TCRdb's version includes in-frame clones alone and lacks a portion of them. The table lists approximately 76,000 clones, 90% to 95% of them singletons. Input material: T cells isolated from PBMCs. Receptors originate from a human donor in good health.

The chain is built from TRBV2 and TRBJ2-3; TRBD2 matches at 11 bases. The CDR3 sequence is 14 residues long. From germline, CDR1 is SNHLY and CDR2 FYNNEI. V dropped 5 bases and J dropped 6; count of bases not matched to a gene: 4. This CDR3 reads CASSYSGGADTQYF. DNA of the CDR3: TGTGCCAGCAGTTATAGCGGGGGGGCTGATACGCAGTATTTT.

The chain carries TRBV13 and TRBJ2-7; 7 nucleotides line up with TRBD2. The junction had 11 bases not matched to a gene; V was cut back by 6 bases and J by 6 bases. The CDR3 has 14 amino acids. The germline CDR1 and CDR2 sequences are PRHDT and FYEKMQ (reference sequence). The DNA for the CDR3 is TGTGCCAGCAGGGGTTCGGGGGGTTTTGGCGAGCAGTACTTC. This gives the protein CASRGSGGFGEQYF.

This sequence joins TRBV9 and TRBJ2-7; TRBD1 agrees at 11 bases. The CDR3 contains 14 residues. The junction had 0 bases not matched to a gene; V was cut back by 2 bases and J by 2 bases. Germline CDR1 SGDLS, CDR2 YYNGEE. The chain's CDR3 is CASSVGQGAYEQYF. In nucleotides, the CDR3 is TGTGCCAGCAGCGTGGGACAGGGGGCCTACGAGCAGTACTTC. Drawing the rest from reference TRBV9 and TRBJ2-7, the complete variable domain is DSGVTQTPKHLITATGQRVTLRCSPRSGDLSVYWYQQSLDQGLQFLIQYYNGEERAKGNILERFSAQQFPDLHSELNLSSLELGDSALYFCASSVGQGAYEQYFGPGTRLTVT.

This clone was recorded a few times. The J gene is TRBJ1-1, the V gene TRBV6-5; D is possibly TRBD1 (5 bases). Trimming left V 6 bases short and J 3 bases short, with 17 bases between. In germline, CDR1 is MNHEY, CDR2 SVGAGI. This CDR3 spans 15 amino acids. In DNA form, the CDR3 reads TGTGCCAGCAGGTACACAGGCTTAGGGGACACTGAAGCTTTCTTT. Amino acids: CASRYTGLGDTEAFF.

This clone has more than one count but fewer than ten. CDR3 residues: CASSPQRRDGTGSSYEQYF. CDR3 in DNA: TGTGCCAGCTCACCCCAACGTAGGGACGGGACAGGGAGCTCCTACGAGCAGTACTTC. This chain connects TRBV18 to TRBJ2-7; 9 nucleotides line up with TRBD1. CDR3 length equals 19 residues. After removal of 3 bases from V and 0 bases from J, the junction contained 15 bases not matched to a gene. Looked up from germline, CDR1 is KGHSH and CDR2 is LQKENI.

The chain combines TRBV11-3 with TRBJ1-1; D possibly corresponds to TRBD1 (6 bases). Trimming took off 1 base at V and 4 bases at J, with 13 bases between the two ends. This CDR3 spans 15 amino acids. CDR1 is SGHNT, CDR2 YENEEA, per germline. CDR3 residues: CASSLVGHGRTEAFF. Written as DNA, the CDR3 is TGTGCCAGCAGCTTAGTGGGACACGGGCGCACTGAAGCTTTCTTT.

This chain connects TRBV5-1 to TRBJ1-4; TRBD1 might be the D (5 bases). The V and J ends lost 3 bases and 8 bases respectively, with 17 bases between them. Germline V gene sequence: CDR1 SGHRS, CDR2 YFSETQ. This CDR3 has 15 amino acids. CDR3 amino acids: CASSSFARRGEKLFF. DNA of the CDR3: TGCGCCAGCAGCTCATTTGCACGCCGGGGGGAAAAACTGTTTTTT.

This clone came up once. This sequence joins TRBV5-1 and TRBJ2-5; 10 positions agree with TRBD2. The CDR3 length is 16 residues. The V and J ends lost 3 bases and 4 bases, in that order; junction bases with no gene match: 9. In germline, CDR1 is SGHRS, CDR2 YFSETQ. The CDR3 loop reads CASSSSSGGGRETQYF. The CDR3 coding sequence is TGCGCCAGCAGCTCCTCCAGCGGGGGGGGTAGAGAGACCCAGTACTTC.

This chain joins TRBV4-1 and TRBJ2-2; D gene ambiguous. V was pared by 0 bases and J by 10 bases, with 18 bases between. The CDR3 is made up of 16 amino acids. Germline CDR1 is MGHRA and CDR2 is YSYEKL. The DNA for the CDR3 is TGCGCCAGCAGCCAAGATTTTCTTCGATTGGAGACGGAGCTGTTTTTT. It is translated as CASSQDFLRLETELFF.

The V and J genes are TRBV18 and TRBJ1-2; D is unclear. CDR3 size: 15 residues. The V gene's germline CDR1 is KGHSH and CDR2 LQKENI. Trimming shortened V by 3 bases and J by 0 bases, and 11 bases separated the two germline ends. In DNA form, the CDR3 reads TGTGCCAGCTCACCCGAGGGCGGTACTAACTATGGCTACACCTTC. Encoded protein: CASSPEGGTNYGYTF. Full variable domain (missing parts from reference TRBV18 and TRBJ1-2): NAGVMQNPRHLVRRRGQEARLRCSPMKGHSHVYWYRQLPEEGLKFMVYLQKENIIDESGMPKERFSAEFPKEGPSILRIQQVVRGDSAAYFCASSPEGGTNYGYTFGSGTRLTVV.

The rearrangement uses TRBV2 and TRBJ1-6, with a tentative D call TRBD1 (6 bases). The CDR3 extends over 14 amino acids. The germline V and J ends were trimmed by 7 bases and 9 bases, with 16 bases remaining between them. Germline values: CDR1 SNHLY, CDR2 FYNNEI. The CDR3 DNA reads TGTGCCAGCATGCCACAGGGCCTAGTTTCACCCCTCCACTTT. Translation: CASMPQGLVSPLHF.

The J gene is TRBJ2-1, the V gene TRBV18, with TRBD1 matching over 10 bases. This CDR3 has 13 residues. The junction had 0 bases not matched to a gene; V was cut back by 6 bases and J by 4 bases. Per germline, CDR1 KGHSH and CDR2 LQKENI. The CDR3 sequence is CASSGQGYNEQFF. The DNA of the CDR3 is TGTGCCAGCTCGGGACAGGGGTACAATGAGCAGTTCTTC.

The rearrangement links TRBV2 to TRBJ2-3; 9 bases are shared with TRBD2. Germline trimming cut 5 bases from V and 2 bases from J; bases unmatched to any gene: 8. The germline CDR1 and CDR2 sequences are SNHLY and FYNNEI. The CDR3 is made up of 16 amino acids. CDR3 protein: CASSYILAGFTDTQYF. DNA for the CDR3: TGTGCCAGCAGTTATATCCTAGCGGGGTTCACAGATACGCAGTATTTT.

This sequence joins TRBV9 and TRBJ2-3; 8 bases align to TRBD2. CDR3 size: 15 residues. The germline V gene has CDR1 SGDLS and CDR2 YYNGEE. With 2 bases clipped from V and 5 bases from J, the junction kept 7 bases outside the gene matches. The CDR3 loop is CASSVSGGALDTQYF. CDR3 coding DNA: TGTGCCAGCAGCGTGTCGGGGGGGGCCTTAGATACGCAGTATTTT.

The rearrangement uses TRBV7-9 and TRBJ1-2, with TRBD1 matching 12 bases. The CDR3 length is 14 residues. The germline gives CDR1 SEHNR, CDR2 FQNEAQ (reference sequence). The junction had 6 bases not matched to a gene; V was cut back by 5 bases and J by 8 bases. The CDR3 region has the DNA TGTGCCAGCAGCCGGGACAGGGGGCTGGGGGGCTACACCTTC. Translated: CASSRDRGLGGYTF. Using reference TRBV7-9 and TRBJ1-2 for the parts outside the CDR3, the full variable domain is DTGVSQNPRHKITKRGQNVTFRCDPISEHNRLYWYRQTLGQGPEFLTYFQNEAQLEKSRLLSDRFSAERPKGSFSTLEIQRTEQGDSAMYLCASSRDRGLGGYTFGSGTRLTVV.